This T cell receptor (beta chain) came from a study of blood T cells in healthy people across ages. Every sample had a minimum of 6.5 million PBMCs isolated. There were at least 6 micrograms of total RNA extracted from every sample. The sample holds a few counts of this clonotype. V lost 4 bases to trimming and J lost 11 bases; unmatched junction nucleotides: 9. This CDR3 is built from 13 residues. Germline assignment: CDR1 SGHTA and CDR2 FQGNSA. A second PCR of roughly 7 to 11 cycles used a sample-barcoded 5' primer and a J-beta primer mix. One entry per CDR3 protein, called by TCRdb with MiXCR from the 5' RACE reads. Of some 370,000 distinct CDR3 sequences in the sample, approximately 52% are singletons; the top ten hold under 60%.

The sequenced sample was blood. This sequence was found in a man in his sixties in good health. The J gene is TRBJ2-5, the V gene TRBV7-2; 8 positions match TRBD1. The CDR3 loop reads CASSSDRVKGQYF. CDR3 DNA sequence: TGTGCCAGCAGCTCGGACAGGGTGAAAGGGCAGTACTTC.